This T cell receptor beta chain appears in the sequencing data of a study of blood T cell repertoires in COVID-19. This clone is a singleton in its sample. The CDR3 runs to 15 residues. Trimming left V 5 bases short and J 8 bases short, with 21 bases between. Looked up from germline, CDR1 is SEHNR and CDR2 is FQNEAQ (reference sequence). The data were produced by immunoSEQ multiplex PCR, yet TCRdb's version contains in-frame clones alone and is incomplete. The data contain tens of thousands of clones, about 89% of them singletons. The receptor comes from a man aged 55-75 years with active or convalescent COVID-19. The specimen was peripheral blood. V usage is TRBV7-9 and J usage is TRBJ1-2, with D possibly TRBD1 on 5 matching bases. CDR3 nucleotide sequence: TGTGCCAGCAGCCATAATAGGGGTCGGTCGGAGGGCTACACCTTC. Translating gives CASSHNRGRSEGYTF.